The rows below give T cell receptor beta chains drawn from one sample of a study of CD8 T cells in Susac syndrome. From the immunoSEQ multiplex PCR reads, TCRdb called clonotypes with MiXCR, one entry per CDR3 protein. The sample yields around 190,000 distinct CDR3 sequences, 85% to 95% seen once. Sequencing was done on a sample of CD4+ T cells from PBMCs. The receptors derive from a human donor in good health. Each CDR3 is given with its conserved first and last residue. The order of the fields is V gene, clone size, J gene, D gene, CDR3 protein, CDR3 DNA. D genes are given only for firm matches. Expanded clones get a size class; other rows say once, few or many, or leave the size out.

TRBV30	-	TRBJ2-1	TRBD2	CAWSAERSSGRPFF	TGTGCCTGGAGCGCCGAGAGGTCTAGCGGGAGGCCGTTCTTC
TRBV3-1	-	TRBJ2-3	TRBD2	CASSLTLAADTQYF	TGTGCCAGCAGCCTCACCCTAGCGGCAGATACGCAGTATTTT
TRBV29-1	-	TRBJ2-1	TRBD1	CSATQTGGSNEQFF	TGCAGCGCCACCCAAACAGGGGGAAGCAATGAGCAGTTCTTC
TRBV12-3/TRBV12-4	-	TRBJ1-2	TRBD1	CASSLGGTGFNYGYTF	TGTGCCAGCAGTTTAGGGGGGACAGGATTTAACTATGGCTACACCTTC
TRBV2	-	TRBJ1-3	-	CASSQDRYSGNTIYF	TGTGCCAGCAGTCAAGACAGGTACTCTGGAAACACCATATATTTT
TRBV27	-	TRBJ2-7	-	CASSSPHGPRQYF	TGTGCCAGCAGTTCACCCCATGGCCCCCGGCAGTACTTC
TRBV30	-	TRBJ2-1	-	CASNEQFF	TGTGCCAGTAATGAGCAGTTCTTC
TRBV27	-	TRBJ1-5	-	CASSYGPEGSNQPQHF	TGTGCCAGCAGTTATGGACCTGAGGGGAGCAATCAGCCCCAGCATTTT
TRBV3-1	-	TRBJ1-4	-	CASSPLRINEKLFF	TGTGCCAGCAGCCCACTCAGGATTAATGAAAAACTGTTTTTT
TRBV30	-	TRBJ2-2	-	CAWSDPGELFF	TGTGCCTGGAGTGATCCCGGGGAGCTGTTTTTT
TRBV20-1	-	TRBJ1-5	-	CSASMFDLNQPQHF	TGCAGTGCTAGTATGTTTGACTTAAATCAGCCCCAGCATTTT
TRBV30	-	TRBJ1-1	-	CAWSRVNRNTEAFF	TGTGCCTGGAGTCGGGTCAACAGGAACACTGAAGCTTTCTTT
TRBV29-1	-	TRBJ1-5	-	CSVEQGGDQPQHF	TGCAGCGTTGAACAGGGAGGCGATCAGCCCCAGCATTTT
TRBV20-1	-	TRBJ2-7	-	CSARKADAGRNEQYF	TGCAGTGCTAGAAAGGCGGACGCGGGCCGGAACGAGCAGTACTTC
TRBV4-1	-	TRBJ1-5	-	CASSQEHQRPQHF	TGCGCCAGCAGCCAAGAACATCAGCGGCCCCAGCATTTT
TRBV6-6	-	TRBJ2-3	-	CASARTPEDTQYF	TGTGCCAGCGCCCGGACTCCTGAGGATACGCAGTATTTT
TRBV29-1	-	TRBJ2-1	TRBD1	CSVVTGVDDEQFF	TGCAGCGTGGTGACAGGGGTTGATGATGAGCAGTTCTTC
TRBV19	-	TRBJ1-2	-	CASSMGTSPSGYGYTF	TGTGCCAGTAGTATGGGGACCTCTCCTTCGGGCTATGGCTACACCTTC
TRBV29-1	-	TRBJ1-1	-	CSVVSWGAPGSRNTEAFF	TGCAGCGTTGTCAGTTGGGGCGCCCCCGGGAGCCGGAACACTGAAGCTTTCTTT
TRBV18	-	TRBJ1-2	-	CASSPIDNYGYTF	TGTGCCAGCTCACCAATAGACAACTATGGCTACACCTTC
TRBV29-1	-	TRBJ1-4	-	CSVANRDKEKLFF	TGCAGCGTTGCGAACAGGGATAAAGAAAAACTGTTTTTT
TRBV12-3/TRBV12-4	-	TRBJ1-1	-	CASSLQDLNTEAFF	TGTGCCAGCAGTTTACAGGATCTGAACACTGAAGCTTTCTTT
TRBV29-1	-	TRBJ1-2	-	CSTGGYTF	TGCAGCACCGGAGGCTACACCTTC
TRBV29-1	-	TRBJ2-1	-	CSVKYIASAEQFF	TGCAGCGTAAAATATATAGCGTCGGCTGAGCAGTTCTTC
TRBV4-2	-	TRBJ1-2	-	CASSPAGERVGGYTF	TGTGCCAGCAGCCCAGCCGGGGAGAGGGTTGGTGGCTACACCTTC
TRBV4-1	-	TRBJ2-5	TRBD2	CASSQAVQTSGGQETQYF	TGCGCCAGCAGCCAAGCGGTACAGACTAGCGGGGGACAAGAGACCCAGTACTTC
TRBV20-1	-	TRBJ2-7	TRBD1	CSARGMGQGNYEQYF	TGCAGTGCTAGGGGTATGGGACAGGGGAATTACGAGCAGTACTTC
TRBV24-1	few	TRBJ2-5	-	CATSDFGETQYF	TGTGCCACCAGTGATTTTGGAGAGACCCAGTACTTC
TRBV14	-	TRBJ1-2	-	CASSSSVPQGPNYGYTF	TGTGCCAGCAGTAGCAGTGTACCCCAGGGGCCCAACTATGGCTACACCTTC
TRBV9	-	TRBJ2-7	-	CASSPEVGAREQYF	TGTGCCAGCAGCCCCGAGGTCGGGGCGCGGGAGCAGTACTTC
TRBV30	-	TRBJ1-3	-	CAWSSQPGNTIYF	TGTGCCTGGAGTAGTCAGCCTGGAAACACCATATATTTT
TRBV6-6	-	TRBJ2-1	TRBD1	CASSLTGGNEQFF	TGTGCCAGCAGCTTGACAGGGGGCAATGAGCAGTTCTTC
TRBV29-1	-	TRBJ1-2	TRBD1	CSVVLQGENYGYTF	TGCAGCGTTGTTCTCCAGGGGGAGAACTATGGCTACACCTTC
TRBV27	-	TRBJ1-5	-	CASSPITGNNQPQHF	TGTGCCAGCAGTCCCATTACAGGGAACAATCAGCCCCAGCATTTT
TRBV7-2	-	TRBJ2-4	-	CASRPRDGQAKDIQYF	TGTGCCAGCAGACCTCGTGATGGGCAGGCTAAGGACATTCAGTACTTC
TRBV20-1	-	TRBJ2-7	-	CSAPKDSTYEQYF	TGCAGTGCCCCGAAGGACAGTACCTACGAGCAGTACTTC
TRBV3-1	-	TRBJ2-1	-	CASSHLTANEQFF	TGTGCCAGCAGCCATCTTACAGCCAATGAGCAGTTCTTC
TRBV27	-	TRBJ2-3	TRBD2	CASSAEGSGSPDTQYF	TGTGCCAGCAGTGCTGAGGGGAGCGGGAGCCCAGATACGCAGTATTTT
TRBV7-9	-	TRBJ2-5	-	CASSDITRTQYF	TGTGCCAGCTCCGACATTACCCGCACCCAGTACTTC
TRBV20-1	-	TRBJ2-7	TRBD1	CSARSRQGAYEQYF	TGCAGTGCTAGATCCCGACAGGGGGCCTACGAGCAGTACTTC
TRBV19	few	TRBJ2-7	TRBD1	CASSLGTGDEQYF	TGTGCCAGTAGCCTGGGGACAGGGGATGAGCAGTACTTC
TRBV28	-	TRBJ1-6	-	CASSLAALGNSPLHF	TGTGCCAGCAGTTTAGCGGCCCTGGGCAATTCACCCCTCCACTTT
TRBV20-1	-	TRBJ2-4	TRBD2	CSAKGGGAAKNIQYF	TGCAGTGCTAAAGGCGGGGGGGCGGCCAAAAACATTCAGTACTTC
TRBV6-1	-	TRBJ1-1	-	CASSFRVNTEAFF	TGTGCCAGCAGTTTCCGAGTGAACACTGAAGCTTTCTTT
TRBV5-1	-	TRBJ1-2	TRBD1	CASTVMPGQSHYGYTF	TGCGCCAGCACCGTGATGCCGGGACAGTCCCACTATGGCTACACCTTC
TRBV29-1	-	TRBJ2-7	-	CSVTIRGAPYEQYF	TGCAGCGTGACAATCAGGGGGGCCCCCTACGAGCAGTACTTC
TRBV9	-	TRBJ1-5	-	CASSPPGALQPQHF	TGTGCCAGCAGCCCGCCAGGGGCGCTCCAGCCCCAGCATTTT
TRBV9	-	TRBJ1-1	-	CASSAISYIQSEAFF	TGTGCCAGCAGCGCTATCAGCTACATACAGAGCGAAGCTTTCTTT